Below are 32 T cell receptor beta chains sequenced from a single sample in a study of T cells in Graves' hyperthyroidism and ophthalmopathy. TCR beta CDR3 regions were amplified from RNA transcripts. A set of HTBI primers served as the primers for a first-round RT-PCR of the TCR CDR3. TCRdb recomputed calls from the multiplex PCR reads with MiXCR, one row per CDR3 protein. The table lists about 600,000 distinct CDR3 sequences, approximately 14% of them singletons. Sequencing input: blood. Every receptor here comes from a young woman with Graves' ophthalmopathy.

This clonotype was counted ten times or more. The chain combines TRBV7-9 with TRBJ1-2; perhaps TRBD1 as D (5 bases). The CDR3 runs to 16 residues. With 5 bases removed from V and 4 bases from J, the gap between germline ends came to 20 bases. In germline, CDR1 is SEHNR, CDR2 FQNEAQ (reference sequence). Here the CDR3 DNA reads TGTGCCAGCAGCCCTACCGCGGGGACCACTATCTATGGCTACACCTTC. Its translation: CASSPTAGTTIYGYTF.

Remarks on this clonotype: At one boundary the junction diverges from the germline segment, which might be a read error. CDR3 protein: CAGRRPGSEAFF. The CDR3 DNA reads as TGTGCCGGTAGGAGACCCGGATCAGAAGCTTTCTTT. This chain links TRBV19 with TRBJ1-1; unclear D gene. CDR3 size: 12 residues. The germline CDR1 and CDR2 sequences are LNHDA and SQIVND (reference sequence).

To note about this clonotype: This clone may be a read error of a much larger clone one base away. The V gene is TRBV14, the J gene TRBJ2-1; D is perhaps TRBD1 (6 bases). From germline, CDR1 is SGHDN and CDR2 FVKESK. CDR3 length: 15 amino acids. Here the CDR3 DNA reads TGTGCCGGCAGCCTCATAAGGGGGACCTACAATGAGCAGTTCTTC. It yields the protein CAGSLIRGTYNEQFF.

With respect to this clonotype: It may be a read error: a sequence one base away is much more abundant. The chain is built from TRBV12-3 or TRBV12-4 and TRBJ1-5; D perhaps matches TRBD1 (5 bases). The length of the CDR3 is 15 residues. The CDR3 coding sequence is TGTGCCAGCAGTTTATATGCAGGGTTCAATCAGCCCCGGCATTTT. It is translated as CASSLYAGFNQPRHF.

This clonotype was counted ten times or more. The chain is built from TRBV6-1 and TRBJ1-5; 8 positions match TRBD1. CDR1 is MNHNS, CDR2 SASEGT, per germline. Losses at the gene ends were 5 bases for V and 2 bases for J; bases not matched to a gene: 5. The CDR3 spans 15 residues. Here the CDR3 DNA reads TGTGCCAGCAGTTCCCTCAGGGGGCGCAATCAGCCCCAGCATTTT. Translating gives CASSSLRGRNQPQHF.

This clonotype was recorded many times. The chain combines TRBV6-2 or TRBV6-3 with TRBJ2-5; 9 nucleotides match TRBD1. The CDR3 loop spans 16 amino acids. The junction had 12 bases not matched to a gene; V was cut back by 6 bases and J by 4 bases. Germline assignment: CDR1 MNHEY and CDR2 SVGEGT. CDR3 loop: CASSLEQGALGETQYF. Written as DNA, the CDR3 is TGTGCCAGCAGCCTTGAACAGGGGGCGCTTGGAGAGACCCAGTACTTC.

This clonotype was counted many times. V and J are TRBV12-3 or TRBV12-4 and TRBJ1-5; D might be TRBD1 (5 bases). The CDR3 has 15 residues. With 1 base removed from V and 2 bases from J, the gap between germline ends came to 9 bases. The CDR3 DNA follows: TGTGCCAGCAGTTTAGGGAGGGGAGGCAATCAGCCCCAGCATTTT. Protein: CASSLGRGGNQPQHF.

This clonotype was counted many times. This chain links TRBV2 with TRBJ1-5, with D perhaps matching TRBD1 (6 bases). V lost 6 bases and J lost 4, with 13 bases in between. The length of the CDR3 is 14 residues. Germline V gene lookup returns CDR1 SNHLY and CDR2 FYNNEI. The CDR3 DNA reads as TGTGCCAGCAGACAGGGAGGAGGAAATCAGCCCCAGCATTTT. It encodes CASRQGGGNQPQHF.

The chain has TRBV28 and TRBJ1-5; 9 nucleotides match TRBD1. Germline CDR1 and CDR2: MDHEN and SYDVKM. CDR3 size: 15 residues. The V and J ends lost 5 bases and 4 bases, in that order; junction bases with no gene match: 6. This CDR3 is CASSKTGGENQPQHF. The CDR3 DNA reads TGTGCCAGCAGTAAGACAGGGGGGGAGAATCAGCCCCAGCATTTT.

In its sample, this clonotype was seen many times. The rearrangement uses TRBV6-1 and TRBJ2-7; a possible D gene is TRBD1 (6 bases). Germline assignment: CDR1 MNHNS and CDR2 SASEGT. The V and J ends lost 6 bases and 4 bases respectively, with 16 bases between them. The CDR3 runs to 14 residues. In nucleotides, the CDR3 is TGTGCCAGCAGGCCGACAGGAGTTGTATACGAGCAGTACTTC. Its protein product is CASRPTGVVYEQYF.

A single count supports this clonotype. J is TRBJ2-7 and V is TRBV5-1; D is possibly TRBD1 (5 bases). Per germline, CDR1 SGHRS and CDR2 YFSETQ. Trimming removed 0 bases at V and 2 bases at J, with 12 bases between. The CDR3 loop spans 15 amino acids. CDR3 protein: CASSLEAGKPYEQYF. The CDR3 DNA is TGCGCCAGCAGCTTGGAAGCAGGGAAGCCCTACGAGCAGTACTTC.

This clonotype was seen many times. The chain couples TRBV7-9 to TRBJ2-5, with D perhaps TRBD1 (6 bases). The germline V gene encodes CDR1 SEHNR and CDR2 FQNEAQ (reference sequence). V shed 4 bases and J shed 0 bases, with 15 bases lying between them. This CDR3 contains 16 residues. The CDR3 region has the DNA TGTGCCAGCAGCTCCAGACCCCGGGACAACCAAGAGACCCAGTACTTC. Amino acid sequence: CASSSRPRDNQETQYF.

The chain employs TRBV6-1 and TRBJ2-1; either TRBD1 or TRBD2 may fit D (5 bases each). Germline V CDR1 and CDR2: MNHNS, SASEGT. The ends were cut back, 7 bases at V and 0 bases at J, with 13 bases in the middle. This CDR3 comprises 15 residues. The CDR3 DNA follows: TGTGCCAGCAAGGGGCCCGGAGGCTCCTACAATGAGCAGTTCTTC. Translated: CASKGPGGSYNEQFF.

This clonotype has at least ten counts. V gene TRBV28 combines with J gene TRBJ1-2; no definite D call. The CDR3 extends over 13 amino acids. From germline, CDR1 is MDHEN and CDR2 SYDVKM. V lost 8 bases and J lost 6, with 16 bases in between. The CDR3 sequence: CASGSGGIDGYTF. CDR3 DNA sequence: TGTGCCAGCGGGAGTGGAGGAATCGATGGCTACACCTTC.

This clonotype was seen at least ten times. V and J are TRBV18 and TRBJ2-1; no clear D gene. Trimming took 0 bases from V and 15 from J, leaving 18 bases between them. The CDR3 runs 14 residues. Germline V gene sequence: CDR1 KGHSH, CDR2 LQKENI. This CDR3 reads CASSPPSLATQLFF. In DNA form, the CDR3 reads TGTGCCAGCTCACCACCGAGCTTGGCGACCCAGCTGTTCTTC.

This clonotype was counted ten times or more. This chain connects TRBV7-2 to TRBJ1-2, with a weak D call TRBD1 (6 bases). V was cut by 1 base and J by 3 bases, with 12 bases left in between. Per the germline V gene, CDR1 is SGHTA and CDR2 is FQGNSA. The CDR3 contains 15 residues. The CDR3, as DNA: TGTGCCAGCAGCTTAGACCCACAGGGTTACTATGGCTACACCTTC. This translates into CASSLDPQGYYGYTF.

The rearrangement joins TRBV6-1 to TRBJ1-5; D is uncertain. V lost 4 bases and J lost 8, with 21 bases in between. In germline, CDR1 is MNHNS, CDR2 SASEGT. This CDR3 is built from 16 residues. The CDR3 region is CASSAGRVLVREPQHF. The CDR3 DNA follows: TGTGCCAGCAGTGCGGGTAGGGTTTTAGTGCGGGAGCCCCAGCATTTT.

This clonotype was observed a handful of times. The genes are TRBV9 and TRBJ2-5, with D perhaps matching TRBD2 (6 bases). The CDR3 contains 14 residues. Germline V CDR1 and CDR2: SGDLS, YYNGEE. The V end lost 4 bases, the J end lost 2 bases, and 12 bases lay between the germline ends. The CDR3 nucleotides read TGTGCCAGCAGCCCTAGGACTACGCAAGAGACCCAGTACTTC. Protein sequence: CASSPRTTQETQYF. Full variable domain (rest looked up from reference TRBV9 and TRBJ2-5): DSGVTQTPKHLITATGQRVTLRCSPRSGDLSVYWYQQSLDQGLQFLIQYYNGEERAKGNILERFSAQQFPDLHSELNLSSLELGDSALYFCASSPRTTQETQYFGPGTRLLVL.

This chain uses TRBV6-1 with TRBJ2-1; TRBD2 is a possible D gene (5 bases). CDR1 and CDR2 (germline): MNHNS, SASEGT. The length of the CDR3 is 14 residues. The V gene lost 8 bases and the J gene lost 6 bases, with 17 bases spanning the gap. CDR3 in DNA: TGTGCCAGCCCAACCGGGGTTAAAGGCAATGAGCAGTTCTTC. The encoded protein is CASPTGVKGNEQFF.

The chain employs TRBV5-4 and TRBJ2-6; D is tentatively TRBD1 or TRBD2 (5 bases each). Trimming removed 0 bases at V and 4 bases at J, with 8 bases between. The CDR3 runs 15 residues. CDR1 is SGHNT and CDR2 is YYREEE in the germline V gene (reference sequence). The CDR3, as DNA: TGTGCCAGCAGCTTGGTCGGGGACGGGGCCAACGTCCTGACTTTC. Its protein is CASSLVGDGANVLTF.

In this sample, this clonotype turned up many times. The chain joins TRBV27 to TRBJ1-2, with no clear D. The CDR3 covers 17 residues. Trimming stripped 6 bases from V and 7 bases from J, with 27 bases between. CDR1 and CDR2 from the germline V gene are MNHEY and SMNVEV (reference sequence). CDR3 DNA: TGTGCCAGCAGCCCCTTTTTCTTAGGGTTCTCCTGGGCTGGCTACACCTTC. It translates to CASSPFFLGFSWAGYTF.

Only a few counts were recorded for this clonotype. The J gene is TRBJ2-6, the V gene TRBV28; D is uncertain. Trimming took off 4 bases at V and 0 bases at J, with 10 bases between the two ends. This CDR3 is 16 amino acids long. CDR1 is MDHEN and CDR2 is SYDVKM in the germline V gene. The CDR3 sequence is CASSSDTLSGANVLTF. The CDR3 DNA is TGTGCCAGCAGTTCCGATACCCTCTCTGGGGCCAACGTCCTGACTTTC.

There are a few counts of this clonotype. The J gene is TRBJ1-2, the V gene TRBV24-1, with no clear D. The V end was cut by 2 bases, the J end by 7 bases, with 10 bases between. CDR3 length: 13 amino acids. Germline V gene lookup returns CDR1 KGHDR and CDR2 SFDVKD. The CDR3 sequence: CATSDSAARGYTF. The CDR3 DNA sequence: TGTGCCACCAGTGATTCGGCAGCCCGTGGCTACACCTTC.

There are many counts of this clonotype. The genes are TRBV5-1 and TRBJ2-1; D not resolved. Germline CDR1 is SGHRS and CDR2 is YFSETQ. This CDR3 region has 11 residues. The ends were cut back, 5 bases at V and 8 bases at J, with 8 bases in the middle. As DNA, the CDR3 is TGCGCCAGCAGGAAGGGCTATGAGCAGTTCTTC. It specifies CASRKGYEQFF. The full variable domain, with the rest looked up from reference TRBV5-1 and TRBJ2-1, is KAGVTQTPRYLIKTRGQQVTLSCSPISGHRSVSWYQQTPGQGLQFLFEYFSETQRNKGNFPGRFSGRQFSNSRSEMNVSTLELGDSALYLCASRKGYEQFFGPGTRLTVL.

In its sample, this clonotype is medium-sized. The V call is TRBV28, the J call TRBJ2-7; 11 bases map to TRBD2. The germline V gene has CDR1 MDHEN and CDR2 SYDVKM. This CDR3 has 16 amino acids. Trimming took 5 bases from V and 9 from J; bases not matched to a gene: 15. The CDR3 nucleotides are TGTGCCAGCAGTCTCGGACTAGCGGGTCTGAAGAGCGGGCAGTACTTC. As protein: CASSLGLAGLKSGQYF.

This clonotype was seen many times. CDR3 nucleotides: TGTGCCAGCAGGGGAGGGAGTCCCTACAATGAGCAGTTCTTC. This gives the protein CASRGGSPYNEQFF. The genes are TRBV2 and TRBJ2-1; 7 bases are shared with TRBD2. J was trimmed by 2 bases and V by 6 bases; bases with no gene match: 4. CDR1 and CDR2 (germline): SNHLY, FYNNEI. The length of the CDR3 is 14 residues.

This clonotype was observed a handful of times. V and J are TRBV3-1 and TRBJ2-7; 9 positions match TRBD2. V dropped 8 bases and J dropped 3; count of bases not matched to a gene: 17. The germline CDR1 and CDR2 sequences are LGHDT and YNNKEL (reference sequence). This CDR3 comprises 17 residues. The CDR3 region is CASSPKVAGREGYEQYF. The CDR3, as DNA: TGTGCCAGCTCACCAAAGGTCGCCGGGCGGGAGGGCTACGAGCAGTACTTC.

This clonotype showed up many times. CDR3 nucleotides: TGTGCCAGCAGTTATGGGACTAGGGGATGGGGCACTGAAGCTTTCTTT. Its protein is CASSYGTRGWGTEAFF. The rearrangement links TRBV6-5 to TRBJ1-1, with D perhaps matching TRBD1 (5 bases). The CDR3 covers 16 residues. Trimming took off 3 bases at V and 4 bases at J, with 18 bases between the two ends. Germline V gene data show CDR1 as MNHEY and CDR2 as SVGAGI.

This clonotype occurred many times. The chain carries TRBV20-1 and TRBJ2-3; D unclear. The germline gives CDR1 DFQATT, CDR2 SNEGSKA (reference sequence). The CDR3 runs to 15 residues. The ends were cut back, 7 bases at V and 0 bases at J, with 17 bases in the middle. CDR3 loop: CSGRSAVASTDTQYF. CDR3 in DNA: TGCAGTGGAAGGTCCGCAGTAGCTAGCACAGATACGCAGTATTTT.

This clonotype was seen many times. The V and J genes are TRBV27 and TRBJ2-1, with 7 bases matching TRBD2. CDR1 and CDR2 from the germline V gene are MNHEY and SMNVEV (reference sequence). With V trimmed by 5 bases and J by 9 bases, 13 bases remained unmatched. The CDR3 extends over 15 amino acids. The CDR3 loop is CASSPLAGGQGEQFF. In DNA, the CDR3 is TGTGCCAGCAGTCCGTTAGCGGGCGGTCAAGGTGAGCAGTTCTTC.

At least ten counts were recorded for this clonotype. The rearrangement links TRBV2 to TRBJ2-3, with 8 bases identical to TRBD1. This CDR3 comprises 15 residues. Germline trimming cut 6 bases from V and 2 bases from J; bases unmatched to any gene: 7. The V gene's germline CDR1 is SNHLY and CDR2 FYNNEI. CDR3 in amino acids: CASSMDRAHTDTQYF. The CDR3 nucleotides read TGTGCCAGCAGCATGGACAGGGCCCACACAGATACGCAGTATTTT.

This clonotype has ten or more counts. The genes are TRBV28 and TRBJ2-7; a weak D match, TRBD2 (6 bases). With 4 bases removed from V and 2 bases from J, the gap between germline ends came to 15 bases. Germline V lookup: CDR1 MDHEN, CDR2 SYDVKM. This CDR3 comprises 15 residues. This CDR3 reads CASSSLAWLAYEQYF. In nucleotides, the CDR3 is TGTGCCAGCAGTTCACTAGCCTGGTTGGCCTACGAGCAGTACTTC.